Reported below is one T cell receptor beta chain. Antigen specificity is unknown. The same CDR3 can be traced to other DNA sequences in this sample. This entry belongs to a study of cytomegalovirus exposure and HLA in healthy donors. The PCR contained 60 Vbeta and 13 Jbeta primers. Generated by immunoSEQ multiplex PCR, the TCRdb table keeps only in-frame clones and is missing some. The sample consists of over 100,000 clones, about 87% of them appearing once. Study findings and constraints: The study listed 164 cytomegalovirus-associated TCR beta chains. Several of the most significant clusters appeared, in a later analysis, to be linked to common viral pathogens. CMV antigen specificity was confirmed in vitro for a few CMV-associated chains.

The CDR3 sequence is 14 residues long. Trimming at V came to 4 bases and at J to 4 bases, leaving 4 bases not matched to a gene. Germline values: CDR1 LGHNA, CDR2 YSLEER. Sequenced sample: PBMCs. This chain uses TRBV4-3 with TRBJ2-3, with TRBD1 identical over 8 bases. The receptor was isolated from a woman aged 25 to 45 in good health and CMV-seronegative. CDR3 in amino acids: CASSLGQGADTQYF. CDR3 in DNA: TGCGCCAGCAGCCTCGGACAGGGTGCAGATACGCAGTATTTT.